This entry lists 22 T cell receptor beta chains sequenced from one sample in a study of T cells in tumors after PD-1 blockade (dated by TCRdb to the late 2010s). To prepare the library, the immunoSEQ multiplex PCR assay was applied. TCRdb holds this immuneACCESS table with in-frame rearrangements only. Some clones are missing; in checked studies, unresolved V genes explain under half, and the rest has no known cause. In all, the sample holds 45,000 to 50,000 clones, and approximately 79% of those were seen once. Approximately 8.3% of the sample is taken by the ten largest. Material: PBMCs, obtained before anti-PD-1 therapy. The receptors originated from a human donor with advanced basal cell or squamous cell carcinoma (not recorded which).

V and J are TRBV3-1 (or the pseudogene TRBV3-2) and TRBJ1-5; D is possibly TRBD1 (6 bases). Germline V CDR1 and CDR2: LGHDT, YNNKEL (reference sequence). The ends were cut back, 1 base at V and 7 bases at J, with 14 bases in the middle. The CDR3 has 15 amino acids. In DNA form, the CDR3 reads TGTGCCAGCAGCCAAGGTCAGGGGAAAAGGCAGCCCCAGCATTTT. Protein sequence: CASSQGQGKRQPQHF.

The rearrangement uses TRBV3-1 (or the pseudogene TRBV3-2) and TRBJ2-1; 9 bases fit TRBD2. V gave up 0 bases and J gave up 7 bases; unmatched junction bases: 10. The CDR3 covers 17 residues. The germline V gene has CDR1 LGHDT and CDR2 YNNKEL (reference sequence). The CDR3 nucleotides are TGTGCCAGCAGCCAAGAGGGTAGCGGGAGAAGGTTTAATGAGCAGTTCTTC. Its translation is CASSQEGSGRRFNEQFF.

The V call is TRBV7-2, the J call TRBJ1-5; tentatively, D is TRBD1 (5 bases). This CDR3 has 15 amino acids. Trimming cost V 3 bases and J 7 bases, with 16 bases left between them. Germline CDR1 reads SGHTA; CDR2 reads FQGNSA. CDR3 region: CASSFQRGVLQPQHF. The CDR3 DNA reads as TGTGCCAGCAGCTTTCAACGGGGGGTGTTACAGCCCCAGCATTTT.

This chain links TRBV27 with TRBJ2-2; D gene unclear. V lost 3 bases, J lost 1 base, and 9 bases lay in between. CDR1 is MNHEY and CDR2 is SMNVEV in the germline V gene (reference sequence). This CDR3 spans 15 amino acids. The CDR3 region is CASSFGGMNTGELFF. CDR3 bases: TGTGCCAGCAGTTTTGGCGGCATGAACACCGGGGAGCTGTTTTTT.

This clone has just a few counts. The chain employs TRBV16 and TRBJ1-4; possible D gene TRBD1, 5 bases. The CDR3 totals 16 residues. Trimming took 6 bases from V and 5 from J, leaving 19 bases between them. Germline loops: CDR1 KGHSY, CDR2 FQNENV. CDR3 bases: TGTGCCAGCAGAAAACGGGGCACCTGGGAGAATGAAAAACTGTTTTTT. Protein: CASRKRGTWENEKLFF.

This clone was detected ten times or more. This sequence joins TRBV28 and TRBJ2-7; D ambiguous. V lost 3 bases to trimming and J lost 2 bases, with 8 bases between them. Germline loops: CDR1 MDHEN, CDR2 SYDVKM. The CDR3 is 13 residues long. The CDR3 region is CASSLAITYEQYF. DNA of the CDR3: TGTGCCAGCAGTTTGGCGATAACCTACGAGCAGTACTTC.

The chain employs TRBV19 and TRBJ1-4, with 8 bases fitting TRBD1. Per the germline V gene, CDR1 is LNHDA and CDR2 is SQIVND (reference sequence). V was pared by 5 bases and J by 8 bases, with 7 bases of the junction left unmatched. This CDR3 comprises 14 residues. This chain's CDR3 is CASSSGTGGEKLFF. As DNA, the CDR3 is TGTGCCAGTAGTTCCGGGACAGGTGGGGAAAAACTGTTTTTT.

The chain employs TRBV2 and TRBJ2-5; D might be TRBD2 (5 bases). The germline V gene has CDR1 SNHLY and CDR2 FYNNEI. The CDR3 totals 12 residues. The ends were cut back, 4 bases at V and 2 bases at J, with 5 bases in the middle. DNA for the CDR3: TGTGCCAGCAGTGCGGGGCAAGAGACCCAGTACTTC. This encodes CASSAGQETQYF.

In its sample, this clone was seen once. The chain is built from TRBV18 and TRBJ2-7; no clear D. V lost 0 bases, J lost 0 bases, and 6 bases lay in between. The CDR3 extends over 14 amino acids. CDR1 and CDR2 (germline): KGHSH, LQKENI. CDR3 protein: CASSPPHGSYEQYF. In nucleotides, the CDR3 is TGTGCCAGCTCACCACCGCACGGCTCCTACGAGCAGTACTTC.

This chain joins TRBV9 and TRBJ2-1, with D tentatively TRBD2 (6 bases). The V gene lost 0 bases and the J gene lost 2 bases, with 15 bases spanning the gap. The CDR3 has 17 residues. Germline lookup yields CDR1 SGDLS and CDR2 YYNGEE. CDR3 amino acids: CASSVVGTPSAYNEQFF. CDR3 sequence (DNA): TGTGCCAGCAGCGTAGTGGGGACTCCCTCCGCCTACAATGAGCAGTTCTTC.

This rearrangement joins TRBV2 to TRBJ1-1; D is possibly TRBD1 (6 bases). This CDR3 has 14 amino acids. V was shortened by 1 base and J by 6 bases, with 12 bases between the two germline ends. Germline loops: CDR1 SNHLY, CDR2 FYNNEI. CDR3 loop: CASSEEGGRAEAFF. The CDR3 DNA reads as TGTGCCAGCAGTGAAGAGGGGGGCAGGGCTGAAGCTTTCTTT.

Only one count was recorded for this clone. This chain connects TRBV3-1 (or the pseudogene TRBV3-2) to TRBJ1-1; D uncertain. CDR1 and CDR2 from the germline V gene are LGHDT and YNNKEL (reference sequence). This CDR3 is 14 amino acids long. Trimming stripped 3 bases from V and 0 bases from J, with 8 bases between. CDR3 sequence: CASSQRNLNTEAFF. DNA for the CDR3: TGTGCCAGCAGCCAGCGGAATTTGAACACTGAAGCTTTCTTT.

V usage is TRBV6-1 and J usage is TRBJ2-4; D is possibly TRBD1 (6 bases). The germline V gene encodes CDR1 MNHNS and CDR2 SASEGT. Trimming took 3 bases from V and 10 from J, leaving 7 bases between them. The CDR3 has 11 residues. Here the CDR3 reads CASSDRGIQYF. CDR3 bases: TGTGCCAGCAGTGACAGGGGAATTCAGTACTTC.

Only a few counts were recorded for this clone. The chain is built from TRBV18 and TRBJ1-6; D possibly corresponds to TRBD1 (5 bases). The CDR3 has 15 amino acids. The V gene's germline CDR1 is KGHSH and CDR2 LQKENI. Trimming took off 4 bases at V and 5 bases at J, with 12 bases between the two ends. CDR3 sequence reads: CASSQRTQDNSPLHF. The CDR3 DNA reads TGTGCCAGCTCACAACGGACACAAGATAATTCACCCCTCCACTTT.

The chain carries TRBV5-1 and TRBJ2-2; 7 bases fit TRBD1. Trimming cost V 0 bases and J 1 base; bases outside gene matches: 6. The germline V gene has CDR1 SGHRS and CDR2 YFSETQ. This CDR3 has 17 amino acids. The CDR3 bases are TGCGCCAGCAGCTTGGCCTTCGGGACAGAGAACACCGGGGAGCTGTTTTTT. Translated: CASSLAFGTENTGELFF.

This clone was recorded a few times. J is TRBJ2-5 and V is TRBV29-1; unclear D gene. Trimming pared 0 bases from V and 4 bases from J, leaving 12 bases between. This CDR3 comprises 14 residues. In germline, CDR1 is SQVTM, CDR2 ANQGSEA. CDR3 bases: TGCAGCGTTGAAGATGGAGATTATGGAGAGACCCAGTACTTC. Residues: CSVEDGDYGETQYF.

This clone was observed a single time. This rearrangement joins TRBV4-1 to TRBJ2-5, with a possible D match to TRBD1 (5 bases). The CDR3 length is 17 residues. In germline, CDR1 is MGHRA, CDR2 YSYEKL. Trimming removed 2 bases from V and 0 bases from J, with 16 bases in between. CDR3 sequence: CASSQYTDSSNQETQYF. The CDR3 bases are TGCGCCAGCAGCCAATACACCGACAGCTCCAACCAAGAGACCCAGTACTTC.

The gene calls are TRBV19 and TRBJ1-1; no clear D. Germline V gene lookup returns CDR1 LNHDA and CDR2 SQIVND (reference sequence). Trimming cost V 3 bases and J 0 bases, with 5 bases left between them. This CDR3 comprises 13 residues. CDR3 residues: CASSMYLNTEAFF. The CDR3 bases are TGTGCCAGTAGTATGTATTTGAACACTGAAGCTTTCTTT.

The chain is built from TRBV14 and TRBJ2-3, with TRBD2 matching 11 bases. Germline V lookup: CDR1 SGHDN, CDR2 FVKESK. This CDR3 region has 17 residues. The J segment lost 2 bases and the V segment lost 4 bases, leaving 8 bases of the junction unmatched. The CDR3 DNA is TGTGCCAGCAGCCCGCCACTAGCGGGAGTTAACACAGATACGCAGTATTTT. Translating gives CASSPPLAGVNTDTQYF.

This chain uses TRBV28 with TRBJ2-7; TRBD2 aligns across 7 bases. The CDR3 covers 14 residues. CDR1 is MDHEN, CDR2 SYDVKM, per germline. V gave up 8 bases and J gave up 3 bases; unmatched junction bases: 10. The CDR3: CASVIGGGIYEQYF. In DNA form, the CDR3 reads TGTGCCAGCGTGATCGGGGGAGGGATCTACGAGCAGTACTTC.

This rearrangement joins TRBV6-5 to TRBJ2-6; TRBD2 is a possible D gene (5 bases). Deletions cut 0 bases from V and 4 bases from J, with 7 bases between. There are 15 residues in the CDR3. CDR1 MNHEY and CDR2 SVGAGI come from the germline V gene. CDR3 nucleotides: TGTGCCAGCAGTTACTCACGAGGGGGGGCCAACGTCCTGACTTTC. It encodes CASSYSRGGANVLTF.

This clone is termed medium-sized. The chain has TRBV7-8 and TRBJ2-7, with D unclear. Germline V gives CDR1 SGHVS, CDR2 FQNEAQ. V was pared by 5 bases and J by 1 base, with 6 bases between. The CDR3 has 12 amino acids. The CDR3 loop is CASSPRSYEQYF. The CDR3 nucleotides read TGTGCCAGCAGCCCGCGATCCTACGAGCAGTACTTC.